Shown below are 30 T cell receptor beta chains from a single sample sequenced in a study of T cells after yellow fever vaccination. TCRdb recomputed calls from the 5' RACE reads with MiXCR, one row per CDR3 protein. Of some 400,000 distinct CDR3 sequences in the sample, 6.2% were seen once. Sample: PBMCs, taken 5 days after the yellow fever booster vaccination. The origin of the receptors is a man younger than 40 who received the YFV17D yellow fever vaccine.

At least ten counts were recorded for this clonotype. V and J are TRBV7-2 and TRBJ1-5; a possible D gene is TRBD1 (5 bases). Trimming removed 5 bases at V and 6 bases at J, with 20 bases between. This CDR3 is built from 16 residues. Per the germline V gene, CDR1 is SGHTA and CDR2 is FQGNSA. CDR3 nucleotides: TGTGCCAGCAGCCCTGGGCCGGGGGAGTTCCCTCAGCCCCAGCATTTT. Amino acids: CASSPGPGEFPQPQHF.

This clonotype was detected many times. The chain carries TRBV20-1 and TRBJ2-7; D call uncertain. V gave up 6 bases and J gave up 3 bases, with 12 bases separating them. Germline lookup yields CDR1 DFQATT and CDR2 SNEGSKA (reference sequence). The CDR3 extends over 12 amino acids. The CDR3 loop reads CSATDGHYEQYF. CDR3 sequence (DNA): TGCAGTGCAACGGACGGTCACTACGAGCAGTACTTC.

V gene TRBV20-1 combines with J gene TRBJ2-7, with TRBD2 matching 13 bases. The CDR3 runs 17 residues. Germline CDR1 is DFQATT and CDR2 is SNEGSKA (reference sequence). The trim removed 1 base at V and 3 bases at J, leaving 9 bases unmatched. CDR3 sequence: CSARAGLAGEGDYEQYF. CDR3 nucleotide sequence: TGCAGTGCTAGAGCAGGACTAGCGGGAGAAGGGGACTACGAGCAGTACTTC.

Only a few counts were recorded for this clonotype. The chain is built from TRBV12-3 or TRBV12-4 and TRBJ2-7, with a tentative D call TRBD2 (5 bases). The germline V and J ends were trimmed by 8 bases and 0 bases, with 11 bases remaining between them. This CDR3 region has 13 residues. The CDR3 spells CASGRGFSYEQYF. CDR3 coding DNA: TGTGCCAGCGGACGGGGATTCTCCTACGAGCAGTACTTC.

This clonotype was observed many times. V is TRBV4-2 and J is TRBJ2-2; D is possibly TRBD1 (5 bases). The CDR3 loop spans 16 amino acids. Trimming removed 1 base from V and 2 bases from J, with 11 bases in between. Germline V gene lookup returns CDR1 LGHNA and CDR2 YNFKEQ. CDR3 nucleotide sequence: TGTGCCAGCAGCCAAGTAGGCCAGGGAAACACCGGGGAGCTGTTTTTT. Translated: CASSQVGQGNTGELFF.

This sequence joins TRBV20-1 and TRBJ2-7; D perhaps matches TRBD1 (5 bases). The CDR3 totals 12 residues. V was cut by 4 bases and J by 1 base, with 8 bases left in between. The V gene's germline CDR1 is DFQATT and CDR2 SNEGSKA (reference sequence). CDR3 sequence (DNA): TGCAGTGCTACAGGGAATTCCTACGAGCAGTACTTC. Encoded protein: CSATGNSYEQYF.

There are a few counts of this clonotype. V is TRBV6-2 or TRBV6-3 and J is TRBJ2-1; no reliable D call. Germline CDR1 is MNHEY and CDR2 is SVGEGT. V was shortened by 5 bases and J by 2 bases, with 7 bases between the two germline ends. The CDR3 consists of 13 residues. CDR3 amino acids: CASSNEAYNEQFF. The DNA of the CDR3 is TGTGCCAGCAGTAACGAGGCCTACAATGAGCAGTTCTTC.

This clonotype showed up many times. The chain recombines TRBV5-4 with TRBJ2-4, with D tentatively TRBD2 (5 bases). V gave up 1 base and J gave up 6 bases, with 14 bases separating them. There are 15 residues in the CDR3. Germline V CDR1 and CDR2: SGHNT, YYREEE (reference sequence). CDR3 nucleotide sequence: TGTGCCAGCAGCTTGATGGGGAGCTCGGGAAACATTCAGTACTTC. It specifies CASSLMGSSGNIQYF.

In this sample, this clonotype turned up a few times. The chain is built from TRBV11-2 and TRBJ2-1; TRBD2 is a possible D gene (6 bases). Germline V CDR1 and CDR2: SGHAT, FQNNGV. V was shortened by 3 bases and J by 7 bases, with 13 bases between the two germline ends. The CDR3 length is 14 residues. The CDR3 reads CASSLGGMRNEQFF. The CDR3 DNA follows: TGTGCCAGCAGCTTGGGCGGGATGAGGAATGAGCAGTTCTTC.

This clonotype was detected only a few times. The V gene is TRBV19, the J gene TRBJ1-1, with TRBD1 as a possible D gene (5 bases). The CDR3 contains 13 residues. From germline, CDR1 is LNHDA and CDR2 SQIVND (reference sequence). Trimming shortened V by 10 bases and J by 8 bases, and 20 bases separated the two germline ends. DNA of the CDR3: TGTGCCACCATAAGTTGGACACCGCTGGAAGCTTTCTTT. This codes for CATISWTPLEAFF.

The gene calls are TRBV20-1 and TRBJ2-5; 10 nucleotides align to TRBD2. The CDR3 consists of 15 residues. With 1 base clipped from V and 5 bases from J, the junction kept 7 bases outside the gene matches. CDR1 and CDR2 from the germline V gene are DFQATT and SNEGSKA (reference sequence). The CDR3 here is CSARVPSGSRETQYF. The CDR3 coding sequence is TGCAGTGCTAGAGTGCCTAGCGGGAGCCGCGAGACCCAGTACTTC.

This clonotype was picked up many times. The chain combines TRBV5-1 with TRBJ2-1; D not certain. CDR1 is SGHRS, CDR2 YFSETQ, per germline. The V gene lost 0 bases and the J gene lost 2 bases, with 6 bases spanning the gap. The CDR3 extends over 14 amino acids. CDR3 sequence: CASSLGMAYNEQFF. The CDR3, as DNA: TGCGCCAGCAGCTTGGGAATGGCCTACAATGAGCAGTTCTTC. The variable domain in full, with the rest retrieved from reference TRBV5-1 and TRBJ2-1, is KAGVTQTPRYLIKTRGQQVTLSCSPISGHRSVSWYQQTPGQGLQFLFEYFSETQRNKGNFPGRFSGRQFSNSRSEMNVSTLELGDSALYLCASSLGMAYNEQFFGPGTRLTVL.

The chain combines TRBV3-1 with TRBJ1-2; the D gene is possibly TRBD1 (6 bases). This CDR3 region has 14 residues. The germline gives CDR1 LGHDT, CDR2 YNNKEL (reference sequence). The ends were cut back, 4 bases at V and 4 bases at J, with 13 bases in the middle. This CDR3 is CASSRGQPGYGYTF. CDR3 nucleotide sequence: TGTGCCAGCAGCCGAGGACAGCCTGGCTATGGCTACACCTTC.

This clonotype appeared many times. The genes are TRBV3-1 and TRBJ2-1; no clear D. The CDR3 is 14 amino acids. Trimming took off 1 base at V and 6 bases at J, with 10 bases between the two ends. Per the germline V gene, CDR1 is LGHDT and CDR2 is YNNKEL (reference sequence). CDR3 residues: CASSQGLGSNEQFF. The CDR3, as DNA: TGTGCCAGCAGCCAAGGGCTAGGCAGCAATGAGCAGTTCTTC.

This chain's CDR3 is CAIDSGTGNTIYF. The CDR3 DNA follows: TGTGCCATAGACTCGGGGACTGGAAACACCATATATTTT. The chain joins TRBV12-3 or TRBV12-4 to TRBJ1-3; no clear D. Trimming stripped 10 bases from V and 2 bases from J, with 12 bases between. The CDR3 spans 13 residues.

V and J are TRBV5-1 and TRBJ2-3, with 10 nucleotides matching TRBD2. The germline gives CDR1 SGHRS, CDR2 YFSETQ. V lost 5 bases and J lost 9; bases outside the gene matches: 6. The CDR3 contains 13 residues. Here the CDR3 reads CASRGTSVETQYF. In DNA form, the CDR3 reads TGCGCCAGCAGGGGGACTAGCGTTGAAACGCAGTATTTT.

This clonotype was detected only a few times. The genes are TRBV20-1 and TRBJ2-3; 7 bases match TRBD2. Germline V gives CDR1 DFQATT, CDR2 SNEGSKA (reference sequence). Unmatched junction bases numbered 9, after V lost 0 bases and J lost 3 bases. The CDR3 extends over 16 amino acids. CDR3 amino acids: CSARDPLGRVTDTQYF. The CDR3 region has the DNA TGCAGTGCTAGAGACCCCCTAGGGAGGGTGACAGATACGCAGTATTTT.

The chain carries TRBV13 and TRBJ2-7; no reliable D call. V was shortened by 2 bases and J by 3 bases, with 11 bases between the two germline ends. CDR1 is PRHDT and CDR2 is FYEKMQ in the germline V gene (reference sequence). This CDR3 has 14 amino acids. CDR3 bases: TGTGCCAGCAGCTTAAACTTGCAGGTCTACGAGCAGTACTTC. Its translation is CASSLNLQVYEQYF. The full variable domain, its missing parts supplied by reference TRBV13 and TRBJ2-7, is AAGVIQSPRHLIKEKRETATLKCYPIPRHDTVYWYQQGPGQDPQFLISFYEKMQSDKGSIPDRFSAQQFSDYHSELNMSSLELGDSALYFCASSLNLQVYEQYFGPGTRLTVT.

This clonotype has at least ten counts. The rearrangement joins TRBV20-1 to TRBJ2-5; D might be TRBD1 (5 bases). Germline V gene lookup returns CDR1 DFQATT and CDR2 SNEGSKA (reference sequence). The V end lost 1 base, the J end lost 5 bases, and 14 bases lay between the germline ends. The CDR3 consists of 14 residues. CDR3 amino acids: CSARASVGPETQYF. In nucleotides, the CDR3 is TGCAGTGCTAGAGCTTCAGTGGGGCCGGAGACCCAGTACTTC.

This clonotype was found many times. This rearrangement joins TRBV5-6 to TRBJ1-2; 8 bases line up with TRBD1. Trimming at V came to 4 bases and at J to 7 bases, leaving 6 bases not matched to a gene. Germline CDR1 and CDR2: SGHDT and YYEEEE. The CDR3 length is 13 residues. For the CDR3, the DNA is TGTGCCAGCAGCCGGCAGGGGGCGGCTGGCTACACCTTC. Residues: CASSRQGAAGYTF.

The CDR3 loop reads CASSKRLAGGATDTQYF. CDR3 nucleotides: TGTGCCAGCAGCAAACGACTAGCGGGAGGGGCGACAGATACGCAGTATTTT. The chain is built from TRBV7-6 and TRBJ2-3; 14 positions agree with TRBD2. Germline trimming cut 5 bases from V and 3 bases from J; bases unmatched to any gene: 7. Germline values: CDR1 SGHVS, CDR2 FNYEAQ. This CDR3 has 17 residues. The whole variable domain, filled in from reference TRBV7-6 and TRBJ2-3, reads GAGVSQSPRYKVTKRGQDVALRCDPISGHVSLYWYRQALGQGPEFLTYFNYEAQQDKSGLPNDRFSAERPEGSISTLTIQRTEQRDSAMYRCASSKRLAGGATDTQYFGPGTRLTVL.

This clonotype was counted a few times. The chain links TRBV9 to TRBJ1-5; 11 bases fit TRBD1. With V trimmed by 0 bases and J by 2 bases, 1 base remained unmatched. Germline assignment: CDR1 SGDLS and CDR2 YYNGEE. This CDR3 contains 16 residues. CDR3 sequence: CASSVGTGGGNQPQHF. CDR3 sequence (DNA): TGTGCCAGCAGCGTAGGGACAGGGGGCGGCAATCAGCCCCAGCATTTT.

The rearrangement uses TRBV20-1 and TRBJ2-2, with 8 bases aligning to TRBD1. V was pared by 7 bases and J by 2 bases, with 6 bases of the junction left unmatched. Germline CDR1 DFQATT, CDR2 SNEGSKA (reference sequence). The CDR3 runs to 14 residues. The CDR3 spells CSVPGQANTGELFF. CDR3 nucleotides: TGCAGTGTTCCGGGACAGGCTAACACCGGGGAGCTGTTTTTT.

This clonotype was detected only a few times. J is TRBJ2-7 and V is TRBV4-2, with 8 bases identical to TRBD2. V gave up 1 base and J gave up 2 bases; unmatched junction bases: 7. The length of the CDR3 is 16 residues. Germline values: CDR1 LGHNA, CDR2 YNFKEQ. The chain's CDR3 is CASSQASGSNTYEQYF. The DNA of the CDR3 is TGTGCCAGCAGCCAAGCCAGCGGGAGCAATACCTACGAGCAGTACTTC.

Many counts were recorded for this clonotype. The rearrangement joins TRBV18 to TRBJ1-1, with TRBD1 matching 8 bases. From germline, CDR1 is KGHSH and CDR2 LQKENI. With 3 bases clipped from V and 7 bases from J, the junction kept 7 bases outside the gene matches. This CDR3 comprises 14 residues. The CDR3 DNA is TGTGCCAGCTCACCGTGGACAGGGCCAGATGAAGCTTTCTTT. Translation: CASSPWTGPDEAFF.

Many counts were recorded for this clonotype. The chain combines TRBV29-1 with TRBJ2-3; no definite D call. V was cut by 5 bases and J by 3 bases, with 9 bases left in between. The CDR3 has 12 amino acids. Per germline, CDR1 SQVTM and CDR2 ANQGSEA. The CDR3 protein is CSVPHPTDTQYF. The CDR3 nucleotides are TGCAGCGTTCCTCATCCGACAGATACGCAGTATTTT.

This clonotype was found many times. The chain joins TRBV7-2 to TRBJ1-6, with 11 bases aligning to TRBD1. CDR1 and CDR2 (germline): SGHTA, FQGNSA. J gave up 12 bases and V 5 bases, and 9 bases lay outside the gene matches. This CDR3 is built from 15 residues. CDR3 DNA: TGTGCCAGCAGCCCAGGGACAGGGGGTAGAATACCCCTCCACTTT. It encodes CASSPGTGGRIPLHF.

This clonotype was recorded at least ten times. J is TRBJ2-3 and V is TRBV2; D ambiguous. Germline CDR1 is SNHLY and CDR2 is FYNNEI. The CDR3 covers 14 residues. Trimming removed 2 bases from V and 2 bases from J, with 8 bases in between. As DNA, the CDR3 is TGTGCCAGCAGTGAAAACAGATACACAGATACGCAGTATTTT. It specifies CASSENRYTDTQYF. The full variable domain, with the rest looked up from reference TRBV2 and TRBJ2-3, is EPEVTQTPSHQVTQMGQEVILRCVPISNHLYFYWYRQILGQKVEFLVSFYNNEISEKSEIFDDQFSVERPDGSNFTLKIRSTKLEDSAMYFCASSENRYTDTQYFGPGTRLTVL.

This clonotype showed up many times. The chain joins TRBV7-2 to TRBJ1-6; TRBD1 matches at 7 bases. Germline trimming cut 5 bases from V and 5 bases from J; bases unmatched to any gene: 3. Germline lookup yields CDR1 SGHTA and CDR2 FQGNSA. The CDR3 length is 14 residues. The CDR3 DNA is TGTGCCAGCAGCCTCACAGGGGATAATTCACCCCTCCACTTT. Its protein is CASSLTGDNSPLHF.

This chain uses TRBV3-1 with TRBJ2-1; D might be TRBD1 (6 bases). With 2 bases removed from V and 5 bases from J, the gap between germline ends came to 7 bases. The CDR3 loop spans 13 amino acids. Germline loops: CDR1 LGHDT, CDR2 YNNKEL (reference sequence). CDR3 DNA: TGTGCCAGCAGCCAATGGACAGACAATGAGCAGTTCTTC. This sequence encodes CASSQWTDNEQFF.